This TCR beta chain was captured in a study of blood T cell repertoires in COVID-19. The repertoire was sequenced with immunoSEQ multiplex PCR; TCRdb's copy has only in-frame clones and lacks some. The sample contains approximately 220,000 clones, roughly 83% of which appear only once. The sequence was obtained from a woman aged 35 to 49 with acute COVID-19. Sequenced: PBMCs or T cells enriched from blood (not recorded which).

CDR3 in DNA: TGTGCCAGCAGCGAGGAGGCAAGCTCCTATAATTCACCCCTCCACTTT. This translates into CASSEEASSYNSPLHF. This chain joins TRBV9 and TRBJ1-6, with D hard to call. V was shortened by 3 bases and J by 0 bases, with 10 bases between the two germline ends. Germline V gene sequence: CDR1 SGDLS, CDR2 YYNGEE. The CDR3 is made up of 16 amino acids.